The source of this T cell receptor (beta chain) is a study of STAT5B mutations in CD4+ large granular lymphocyte leukemia. Findings of the study overall: Compared with healthy controls (2/35), patient top clones favored TRBV06 (8/27).

The method was immunoSEQ multiplex PCR; TCRdb's version includes in-frame clones alone and lacks a portion of them. The data hold 30,000 to 35,000 clones, with around four fifths observed a single time. Healthy controls were blood donor buffy coats. As regards this clone: Its antigen is undetermined.

V lost 4 bases to trimming and J lost 2 bases, with 3 bases between them. CDR1 is SGHRS and CDR2 is YFSETQ in the germline V gene. The CDR3 consists of 12 residues. This chain uses TRBV5-1 with TRBJ2-2; D gene uncertain. The source of this sequence is a human donor in good health. The specimen was CD4+ T cells from blood buffy coats. The CDR3 DNA is TGCGCCAGCAGCCCTAACACCGGGGAGCTGTTTTTT. Its translation: CASSPNTGELFF.